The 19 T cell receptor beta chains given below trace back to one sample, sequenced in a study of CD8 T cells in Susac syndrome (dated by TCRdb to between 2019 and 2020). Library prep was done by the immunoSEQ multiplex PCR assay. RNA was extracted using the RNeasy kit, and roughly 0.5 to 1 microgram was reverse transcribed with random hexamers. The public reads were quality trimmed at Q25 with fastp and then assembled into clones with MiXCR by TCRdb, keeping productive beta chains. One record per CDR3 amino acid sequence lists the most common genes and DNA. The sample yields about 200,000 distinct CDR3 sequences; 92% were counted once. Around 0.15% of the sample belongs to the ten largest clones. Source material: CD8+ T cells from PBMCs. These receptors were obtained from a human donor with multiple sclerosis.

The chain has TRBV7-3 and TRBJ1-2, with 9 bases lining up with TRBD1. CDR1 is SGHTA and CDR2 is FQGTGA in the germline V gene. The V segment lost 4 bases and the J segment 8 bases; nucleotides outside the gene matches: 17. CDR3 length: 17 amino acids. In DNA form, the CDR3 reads TGTGCCAGCAGCTCCTCACAGATTACAGGGGGCACTTACGGCTACACCTTC. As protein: CASSSSQITGGTYGYTF.

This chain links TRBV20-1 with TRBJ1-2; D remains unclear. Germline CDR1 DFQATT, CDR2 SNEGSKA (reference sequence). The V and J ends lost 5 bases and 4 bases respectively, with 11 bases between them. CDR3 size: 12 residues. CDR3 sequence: CSAYRESYGYTF. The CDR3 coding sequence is TGCAGTGCTTACCGGGAAAGCTATGGCTACACCTTC.

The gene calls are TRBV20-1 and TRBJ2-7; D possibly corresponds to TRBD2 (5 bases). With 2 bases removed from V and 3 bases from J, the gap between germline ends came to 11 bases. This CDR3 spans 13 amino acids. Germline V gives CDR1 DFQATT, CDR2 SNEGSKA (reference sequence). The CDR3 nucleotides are TGCAGTGCTAGACAGGAGGACGGCTACGAGCAGTACTTC. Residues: CSARQEDGYEQYF.

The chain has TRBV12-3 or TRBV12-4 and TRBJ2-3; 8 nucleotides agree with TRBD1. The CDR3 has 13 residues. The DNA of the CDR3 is TGTGCAGTGGAGGACAGGGTCACAGATACGCAGTATTTT. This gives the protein CAVEDRVTDTQYF.

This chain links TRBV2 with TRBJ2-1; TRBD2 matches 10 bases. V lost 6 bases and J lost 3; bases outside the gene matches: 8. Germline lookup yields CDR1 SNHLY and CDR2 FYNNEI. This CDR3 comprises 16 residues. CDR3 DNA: TGTGCCAGCAGGGCGGCTAGCGGGGGCCTCTACAATGAGCAGTTCTTC. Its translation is CASRAASGGLYNEQFF. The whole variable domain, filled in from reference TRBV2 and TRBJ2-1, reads EPEVTQTPSHQVTQMGQEVILRCVPISNHLYFYWYRQILGQKVEFLVSFYNNEISEKSEIFDDQFSVERPDGSNFTLKIRSTKLEDSAMYFCASRAASGGLYNEQFFGPGTRLTVL.

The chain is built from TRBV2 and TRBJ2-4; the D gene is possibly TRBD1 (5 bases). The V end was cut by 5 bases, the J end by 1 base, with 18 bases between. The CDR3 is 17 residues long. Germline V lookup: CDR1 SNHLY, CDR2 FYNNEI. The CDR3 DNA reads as TGTGCCAGCAGTCCTACTTACAGGTACAGGGCCAAAAACATTCAGTACTTC. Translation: CASSPTYRYRAKNIQYF.

CDR3 in amino acids: CASSLASGDGDTQYF. The CDR3 DNA sequence: TGTGCCAGCAGTTTGGCTAGCGGAGATGGAGATACGCAGTATTTT. The V call is TRBV12-3 or TRBV12-4, the J call TRBJ2-3; 7 positions agree with TRBD2. V lost 3 bases, J lost 5 bases, and 8 bases stayed unmatched. This CDR3 comprises 15 residues.

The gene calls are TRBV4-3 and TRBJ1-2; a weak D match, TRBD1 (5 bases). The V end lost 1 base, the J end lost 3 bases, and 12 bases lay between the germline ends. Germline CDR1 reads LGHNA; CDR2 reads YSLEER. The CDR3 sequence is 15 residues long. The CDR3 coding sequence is TGCGCCAGCAGCCAAGTGGGCCTGGGGGACTATGGCTACACCTTC. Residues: CASSQVGLGDYGYTF.

CDR3 amino acids: CASSESASGDSYEQYF. Written as DNA, the CDR3 is TGTGCCAGCAGTGAGAGCGCTAGCGGGGACTCCTACGAGCAGTACTTC. The V gene is TRBV2, the J gene TRBJ2-7, with 9 bases identical to TRBD2. Germline V CDR1 and CDR2: SNHLY, FYNNEI. After removal of 3 bases from V and 0 bases from J, the junction contained 6 bases not matched to a gene. This CDR3 comprises 16 residues.

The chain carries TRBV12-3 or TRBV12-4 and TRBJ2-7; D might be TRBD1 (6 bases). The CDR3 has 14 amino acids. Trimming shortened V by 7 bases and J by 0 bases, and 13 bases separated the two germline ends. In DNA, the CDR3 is TGTGCCAGCAACTCGGAAGGGGGCTCCTACGAGCAGTACTTC. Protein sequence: CASNSEGGSYEQYF.

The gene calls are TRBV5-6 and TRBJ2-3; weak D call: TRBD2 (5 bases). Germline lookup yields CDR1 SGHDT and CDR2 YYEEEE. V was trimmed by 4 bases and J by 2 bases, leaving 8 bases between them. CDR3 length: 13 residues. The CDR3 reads CASSQDYTDTQYF. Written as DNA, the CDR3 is TGTGCCAGCAGCCAAGACTACACAGATACGCAGTATTTT.

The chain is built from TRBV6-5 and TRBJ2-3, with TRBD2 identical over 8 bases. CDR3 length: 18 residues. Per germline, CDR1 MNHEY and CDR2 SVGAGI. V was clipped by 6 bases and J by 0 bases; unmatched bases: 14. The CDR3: CASSYQGEREWSTDTQYF. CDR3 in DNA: TGTGCCAGCAGCTATCAAGGAGAGCGGGAGTGGAGCACAGATACGCAGTATTTT.

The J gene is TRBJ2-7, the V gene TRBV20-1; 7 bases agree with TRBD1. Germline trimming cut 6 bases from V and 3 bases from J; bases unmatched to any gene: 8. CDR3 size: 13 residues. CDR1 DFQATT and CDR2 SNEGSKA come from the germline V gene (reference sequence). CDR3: CSAGPTGDYEQYF. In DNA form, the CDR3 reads TGCAGTGCGGGTCCCACAGGGGACTACGAGCAGTACTTC.

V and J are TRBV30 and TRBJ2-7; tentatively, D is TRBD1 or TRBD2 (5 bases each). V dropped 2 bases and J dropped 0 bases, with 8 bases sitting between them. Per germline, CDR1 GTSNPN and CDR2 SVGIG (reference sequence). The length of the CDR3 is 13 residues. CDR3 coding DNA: TGTGCCTGGAGTTCAGGGAGCTCCTACGAGCAGTACTTC. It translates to CAWSSGSSYEQYF.

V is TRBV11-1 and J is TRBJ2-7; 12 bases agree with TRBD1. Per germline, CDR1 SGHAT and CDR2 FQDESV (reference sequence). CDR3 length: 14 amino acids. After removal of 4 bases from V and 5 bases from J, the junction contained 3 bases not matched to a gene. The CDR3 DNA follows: TGTGCCAGCAGCTCCGGGACAGGGGGCCACGAGCAGTACTTC. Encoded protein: CASSSGTGGHEQYF.

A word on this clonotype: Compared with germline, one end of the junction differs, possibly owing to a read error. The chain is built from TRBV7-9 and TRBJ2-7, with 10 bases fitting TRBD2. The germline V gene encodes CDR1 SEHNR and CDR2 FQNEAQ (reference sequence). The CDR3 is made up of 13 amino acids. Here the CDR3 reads CAVQREGRLEQYF. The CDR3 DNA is TGCGCCGTCCAGCGGGAGGGCAGGCTCGAGCAGTACTTC.

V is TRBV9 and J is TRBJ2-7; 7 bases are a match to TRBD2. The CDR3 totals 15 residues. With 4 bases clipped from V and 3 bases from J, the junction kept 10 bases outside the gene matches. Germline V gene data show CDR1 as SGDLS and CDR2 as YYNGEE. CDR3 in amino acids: CASSPSAGVVYEQYF. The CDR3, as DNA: TGTGCCAGCAGCCCCTCTGCGGGAGTGGTCTACGAGCAGTACTTC.

For the CDR3, the DNA is TGTGCCACCAGTGAACGGGACTCCGGCACAGATACGCAGTATTTT. Protein: CATSERDSGTDTQYF. This chain links TRBV24-1 with TRBJ2-3; perhaps TRBD2 as D (6 bases). Germline-derived CDR1 and CDR2 are KGHDR and SFDVKD. The CDR3 covers 15 residues. V lost 4 bases and J lost 1, with 11 bases in between.

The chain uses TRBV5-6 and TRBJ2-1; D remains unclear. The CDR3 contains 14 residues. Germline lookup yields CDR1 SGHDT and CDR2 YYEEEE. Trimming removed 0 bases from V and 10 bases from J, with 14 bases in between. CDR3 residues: CASSLAWVFGEQFF. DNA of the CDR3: TGTGCCAGCAGCTTGGCCTGGGTCTTTGGAGAGCAGTTCTTC.